The rows below give T cell receptor beta chains drawn from one sample of a study of Tregs in tolerant kidney transplant recipients. The assay was immunoSEQ multiplex PCR, and TCRdb's table has in-frame clones only and misses some. The table lists some 100,000 clones, roughly 93% of them singletons, with roughly 0.63% in the top ten. Material for sequencing was CD4+ T cells from blood. These TCRs come from a human donor in good health. CDR3s include the opening cysteine and the closing phenylalanine or tryptophan. A D gene is named only where the DNA matches it firmly. Clone size is given for some rows only: seen once, a few or many times, or a class if the clone is expanded.

CDR3nt	CDR3aa	abundance	v_gene	j_gene	d_gene
TGTGCCAGCAGTTACAATCGGGGCACTGAAGCTTTCTTT	CASSYNRGTEAFF	NA	TRBV6-5	TRBJ1-1	NA
TGCAGTGCTCACGCTAGGACTGAAGCTTTCTTT	CSAHARTEAFF	few	TRBV20-1	TRBJ1-1	NA
TGTGCCAGCAGCTTACCCCGCGAACGTCACAATGAGCAGTTCTTC	CASSLPRERHNEQFF	NA	TRBV13	TRBJ2-1	NA
TGTGCCAGCAGTGCCGGGACAGACTACATGAACACTGAAGCTTTCTTT	CASSAGTDYMNTEAFF	NA	TRBV2	TRBJ1-1	TRBD1
TGTGCCAGCAGTTCCACAGGAGACTACACCTTC	CASSSTGDYTF	NA	TRBV6-6	TRBJ1-2	NA
TGTGCCAGCTCGGGCAGTTCGAAGGGTTACACTGAAGCTTTCTTT	CASSGSSKGYTEAFF	few	TRBV18	TRBJ1-1	NA
TGTGCCAGCACTGAATACTACGAGCAGTACTTC	CASTEYYEQYF	NA	TRBV2	TRBJ2-7	NA
TGTGCCAGCAGCTTAGGTGACCGGACCTGGTCCGAGCAGTACTTC	CASSLGDRTWSEQYF	NA	TRBV13	TRBJ2-7	NA
TGTGCCAGCAGCTTAATAGTCTCTGGGGCCAACGTCCTGACTTTC	CASSLIVSGANVLTF	NA	TRBV11-2	TRBJ2-6	NA
TGTGCCAGTAGGGAGGACAGGGGATCCATCGAGCAGTACTTC	CASREDRGSIEQYF	NA	TRBV19	TRBJ2-7	TRBD1
TGTGCCAGCGTGAACTCCGGGACAGGGGGCGCGCTCTATGGCTACACCTTC	CASVNSGTGGALYGYTF	NA	TRBV19	TRBJ1-2	TRBD1
TGTGCCAGCAGTGCGGGGGCCAACGTCCTGACTTTC	CASSAGANVLTF	NA	TRBV2	TRBJ2-6	NA
TGCGCCAGCGCTGGGACTAGCGGGGGTACCAGGGGAAAGACCCAGTACTTC	CASAGTSGGTRGKTQYF	NA	TRBV10-2	TRBJ2-5	TRBD2
TGTGCCAGTAGTGAAAGGACGACCTCTGGGGCTTTCTTT	CASSERTTSGAFF	NA	TRBV19	TRBJ1-1	NA
TGTGCGAGCAGAAGCGGGGTGGTAGATACGCAGTATTTT	CASRSGVVDTQYF	NA	TRBV25-1	TRBJ2-3	TRBD2
TGTGCCAGCAGTCCCAGGACAGGGGAGGCTTCGGGGCGCATTCAGTACTTC	CASSPRTGEASGRIQYF	NA	TRBV27	TRBJ2-4	TRBD1
TGCGCCAGCAGCCTGGGGTCGCGGTACCAAGAGACCCAGTACTTC	CASSLGSRYQETQYF	NA	TRBV5-1	TRBJ2-5	NA
TGTGCCAGCAGCGTCGACAGGGGGGGGACTTTCTTT	CASSVDRGGTFF	NA	TRBV11-2	TRBJ1-1	TRBD1
TGTGCCAGCGGACTAGCGGGAGGGGAGCAGTTCTTC	CASGLAGGEQFF	NA	TRBV19	TRBJ2-1	TRBD2
TGTGCCAGCAGCAGGGACGGCTTTAATGAAAAACTGTTTTTT	CASSRDGFNEKLFF	NA	TRBV7-2	TRBJ1-4	NA
TGTGCCAGCAGTTTGACAGGGAGTTCGGGTTCTAACACCGGGGAGCTGTTTTTT	CASSLTGSSGSNTGELFF	NA	TRBV28	TRBJ2-2	TRBD1
TGTGCCAGCAGTGTGGGACTAGACAATGAGCAGTTCTTC	CASSVGLDNEQFF	NA	TRBV2	TRBJ2-1	TRBD2
TGTGCCAGCACCCTGACAGTTTCCGATGGCTACACCTTC	CASTLTVSDGYTF	NA	TRBV6-1	TRBJ1-2	NA
TGTGCCAGCAGCCCCCGCGGGGCTGGAAACACCATATATTTT	CASSPRGAGNTIYF	NA	TRBV7-2	TRBJ1-3	NA
TGTGCCAGCTCAGAGGACAGGGGGTCCTACAATGAGCAGTTCTTC	CASSEDRGSYNEQFF	NA	TRBV18	TRBJ2-1	TRBD1
TGCAGCGCCGGAGGACCCAACACTGAAGCTTTCTTT	CSAGGPNTEAFF	NA	TRBV29-1	TRBJ1-1	NA
TGTGCCAGCAGTCCTCGGACTTTTAGCAATCAGCCCCAGCATTTT	CASSPRTFSNQPQHF	NA	TRBV6-5	TRBJ1-5	NA
TGTGCCAGCAGTTACTCGAGCCAGGGGGCGTACTATGGCTACACCTTC	CASSYSSQGAYYGYTF	once	TRBV6-6	TRBJ1-2	TRBD1
TGCGCCAGCAGCTTTGATGGGAGTAGCAATCAGCCCCAGCATTTT	CASSFDGSSNQPQHF	NA	TRBV5-1	TRBJ1-5	NA
TGTGCCAGCAACCAGTGGGCGGCTGGGGAGCTGTTTTTT	CASNQWAAGELFF	NA	TRBV5-5	TRBJ2-2	NA
TGTGCCAGCAGCTTGCTAAACTCTGGGGCCAACGTCCTGACTTTC	CASSLLNSGANVLTF	NA	TRBV7-9	TRBJ2-6	NA
TGCGCCAGCACCAGGACAGGGGAAAGCAATCAGCCCCAGCATTTT	CASTRTGESNQPQHF	few	TRBV5-1	TRBJ1-5	TRBD1
TGTGCCAGCAGTGAAGCGTTCACAGGGACCTATGGCTACACCTTC	CASSEAFTGTYGYTF	once	TRBV6-1	TRBJ1-2	NA
TGTGCCAGCAGCCTGGGGGACAGGGTCGAGCAGTACTTC	CASSLGDRVEQYF	NA	TRBV5-4	TRBJ2-7	TRBD1
TGCGCCAGCAGCTTGGATGGCCCAGATACGCAGTATTTT	CASSLDGPDTQYF	NA	TRBV5-1	TRBJ2-3	NA
TGTGCCAGCAGCTTAGGTCGCCTCCGGGCGCGGCAAGAGACCCAGTACTTC	CASSLGRLRARQETQYF	NA	TRBV7-8	TRBJ2-5	NA
TGTGCCACGGCCCCTCGGCCCTACGAGCAGTACTTC	CATAPRPYEQYF	once	TRBV27	TRBJ2-7	NA